Below are 21 T cell receptor beta chains sequenced from a single sample in a study of cytomegalovirus exposure and HLA in healthy donors. Use of 60 Vbeta and 13 Jbeta primers characterized the PCR. Only in-frame clones appear in the TCRdb table, and some are missing; sequencing was by immunoSEQ multiplex PCR. The table includes approximately 210,000 clones, about four fifths detected once. The specimen was PBMCs. The receptors shown here come from a woman aged 40 to 49 in good health and CMV-seronegative.

This clone was seen a few times. The chain uses TRBV6-4 and TRBJ2-3; 7 bases are a match to TRBD2. CDR1 is MRHNA, CDR2 SNTAGT, per germline. The CDR3 length is 15 residues. Trimming took 7 bases from V and 0 from J; bases not matched to a gene: 7. This CDR3 is CASTEDSGSTDTQYF. The CDR3 DNA follows: TGTGCCAGCACTGAAGATAGCGGGAGCACAGATACGCAGTATTTT.

This chain links TRBV28 with TRBJ1-1; a possible D gene is TRBD1 (6 bases). The ends were cut back, 6 bases at V and 5 bases at J, with 10 bases in the middle. Germline values: CDR1 MDHEN, CDR2 SYDVKM. CDR3 size: 12 residues. In nucleotides, the CDR3 is TGTGCCAGCAGCACCAGGGGAACTGAAGCTTTCTTT. This translates into CASSTRGTEAFF.

CDR3 region: CAWTPGTGVYQPQHF. CDR3 in DNA: TGTGCCTGGACTCCCGGGACAGGGGTTTATCAGCCCCAGCATTTT. The chain combines TRBV30 with TRBJ1-5; 10 nucleotides match TRBD1. This CDR3 comprises 15 residues. Trimming removed 4 bases from V and 5 bases from J; junction bases left unmatched: 8. Germline V gene data show CDR1 as GTSNPN and CDR2 as SVGIG (reference sequence).

The rearrangement uses TRBV6-1 and TRBJ1-2, with unresolved D. The CDR3 loop spans 13 amino acids. Trimming pared 3 bases from V and 6 bases from J, leaving 11 bases between. CDR1 and CDR2 (germline): MNHNS, SASEGT. CDR3 in DNA: TGTGCCAGCAGTGATTTTCCAGCGGATGGCTACACCTTC. It codes for CASSDFPADGYTF.

The rearrangement joins TRBV5-1 to TRBJ1-3; no clear D gene. There are 17 residues in the CDR3. Trimming shortened V by 1 base and J by 4 bases, and 18 bases separated the two germline ends. CDR1 and CDR2 from the germline V gene are SGHRS and YFSETQ. The CDR3 nucleotides read TGCGCCAGCAGCTTGAACAGCCCAAAATCAGAAGGAAACACCATATATTTT. Translated, it gives CASSLNSPKSEGNTIYF.

V gene TRBV11-2 combines with J gene TRBJ2-3; TRBD2 agrees at 14 bases. This CDR3 spans 19 amino acids. CDR1 is SGHAT, CDR2 FQNNGV, per germline. Germline trimming cut 2 bases from V and 5 bases from J; bases unmatched to any gene: 12. The CDR3 DNA reads as TGTGCCAGCAGCTTATCCCCCGGATTGGGACTAGCGGGAGTAGATACGCAGTATTTT. This gives the protein CASSLSPGLGLAGVDTQYF. Full variable domain (outside the CDR3, taken from reference TRBV11-2 and TRBJ2-3): EAGVAQSPRYKIIEKRQSVAFWCNPISGHATLYWYQQILGQGPKLLIQFQNNGVVDDSQLPKDRFSAERLKGVDSTLKIQPAKLEDSAVYLCASSLSPGLGLAGVDTQYFGPGTRLTVL.

Of note for this clone: This CDR3 is also generated by other DNA sequences in the sample. CDR3 region: CASSFGGAGRDTQYF. The CDR3 bases are TGTGCCAGCAGTTTTGGGGGGGCCGGGCGAGATACGCAGTATTTT. The rearrangement joins TRBV27 to TRBJ2-3; D may be TRBD2 (7 bases). CDR3 size: 15 residues. CDR1 is MNHEY, CDR2 SMNVEV, per germline (reference sequence). Trimming took 3 bases from V and 5 from J, leaving 15 bases between them.

This clone came up a few times. As DNA, the CDR3 is TGTGCCAGCAGCTTAGGGGACAGGGGTGGCACAGATACGCAGTATTTT. It is translated as CASSLGDRGGTDTQYF. The genes are TRBV7-8 and TRBJ2-3; 10 bases line up with TRBD1. The ends lost 1 base at V and 1 base at J; junction bases unmatched: 2. Germline assignment: CDR1 SGHVS and CDR2 FQNEAQ. The CDR3 extends over 16 amino acids.

The J gene is TRBJ1-3, the V gene TRBV29-1; the D is unclear. Germline-derived CDR1 and CDR2 are SQVTM and ANQGSEA. Trimming left V 4 bases short and J 0 bases short, with 10 bases between. This CDR3 has 14 residues. The CDR3, as DNA: TGCAGCGTTGCCACAGACCTCTCTGGAAACACCATATATTTT. This encodes CSVATDLSGNTIYF.

The chain is built from TRBV6-5 and TRBJ2-1, with 11 bases aligning to TRBD2. There are 15 residues in the CDR3. V lost 5 bases, J lost 8 bases, and 8 bases stayed unmatched. Germline lookup yields CDR1 MNHEY and CDR2 SVGAGI. Written as DNA, the CDR3 is TGTGCCAGCAGTACACTAGCGGGAGAGTCAGATGAGCAGTTCTTC. Translating it yields CASSTLAGESDEQFF.

The chain has TRBV7-9 and TRBJ2-7; a weak D match, TRBD1 (6 bases). This CDR3 has 17 residues. V gave up 8 bases and J gave up 2 bases, with 25 bases separating them. CDR1 and CDR2 from the germline V gene are SEHNR and FQNEAQ (reference sequence). The CDR3 sequence: CASGQTVGARVTYEQYV. The CDR3 DNA sequence: TGTGCCAGCGGCCAGACGGTGGGGGCACGGGTGACCTACGAGCAGTACGTC.

Only a few counts were recorded for this clone. The chain combines TRBV4-2 with TRBJ1-1; 7 bases are a match to TRBD1. The CDR3 runs to 11 residues. With 8 bases clipped from V and 5 bases from J, the junction kept 2 bases outside the gene matches. Per the germline V gene, CDR1 is LGHNA and CDR2 is YNFKEQ. CDR3 sequence reads: CASQGETEAFF. The CDR3, as DNA: TGTGCCAGCCAGGGGGAGACTGAAGCTTTCTTT.

The J gene is TRBJ2-1, the V gene TRBV18, with 12 bases fitting TRBD2. Trimming took 1 base from V and 2 from J; bases not matched to a gene: 18. The CDR3 runs to 22 residues. The germline V gene has CDR1 KGHSH and CDR2 LQKENI. The chain's CDR3 is CASSPRTSGTRGTGEAYNEQFF. As DNA, the CDR3 is TGTGCCAGCTCACCACGGACTAGCGGGACCCGGGGAACCGGCGAGGCCTACAATGAGCAGTTCTTC.

This clone was picked up a small number of times. This chain joins TRBV11-3 and TRBJ2-6, with D possibly being TRBD1 (5 bases). Germline-derived CDR1 and CDR2 are SGHNT and YENEEA. The CDR3 is 14 residues long. V was trimmed by 5 bases and J by 4 bases, leaving 9 bases between them. The CDR3 reads CASSMGPGANVLTF. The CDR3 DNA is TGTGCCAGCAGCATGGGGCCGGGGGCCAACGTCCTGACTTTC.

The chain has TRBV28 and TRBJ2-7; 13 bases map to TRBD2. The CDR3 length is 15 residues. Germline lookup yields CDR1 MDHEN and CDR2 SYDVKM. J was trimmed by 7 bases and V by 5 bases; bases with no gene match: 8. The CDR3 reads CASSASGLAGPEQYV. The DNA for the CDR3 is TGTGCCAGCAGTGCCTCGGGACTAGCGGGACCGGAGCAGTACGTC.

The chain links TRBV6-1 to TRBJ1-1; TRBD1 matches 8 bases. The V gene end was trimmed by 7 bases and the J gene end by 2 bases; junction bases not matched to a gene: 6. Germline CDR1 and CDR2: MNHNS and SASEGT. The CDR3 is 14 amino acids. DNA of the CDR3: TGTGCCAGCACCTTGGGACAGGCAAACACTGAAGCTTTCTTT. Translation: CASTLGQANTEAFF.

The genes are TRBV7-7 and TRBJ2-2, with TRBD2 identical over 10 bases. This CDR3 is 15 amino acids long. Germline assignment: CDR1 SSHAT and CDR2 FNYEAQ (reference sequence). The V and J ends lost 2 bases and 7 bases, in that order; junction bases with no gene match: 4. The CDR3 bases are TGTGCCAGCAGCTTACTAGCGGGAGTGGACGGGGAGCTGTTTTTT. Its protein product is CASSLLAGVDGELFF. Combining the CDR3 with reference TRBV7-7 and TRBJ2-2 gives the whole variable domain GAGVSQSPRYKVTKRGQDVTLRCDPISSHATLYWYQQALGQGPEFLTYFNYEAQPDKSGLPSDRFSAERPEGSISTLTIQRTEQRDSAMYRCASSLLAGVDGELFFGEGSRLTVL.

This chain's CDR3 is CASSPGIPGLAGGETQYF. The DNA of the CDR3 is TGTGCCAGCAGCCCCGGTATCCCGGGACTAGCGGGAGGAGAGACCCAGTACTTC. The rearrangement joins TRBV9 to TRBJ2-5, with 15 bases matching TRBD2. The germline CDR1 and CDR2 sequences are SGDLS and YYNGEE. With V trimmed by 4 bases and J by 4 bases, 11 bases remained unmatched. CDR3 length: 18 residues.

The genes are TRBV5-6 and TRBJ1-5; unclear D gene. The CDR3 runs to 12 residues. Per the germline V gene, CDR1 is SGHDT and CDR2 is YYEEEE. The V gene lost 1 base and the J gene lost 6 bases, with 5 bases spanning the gap. CDR3 DNA sequence: TGTGCCAGCAGCTTGTCCGGTCAGCCCCAGCATTTT. It translates to CASSLSGQPQHF.

The J gene is TRBJ2-3, the V gene TRBV30; perhaps TRBD2 as D (5 bases). The germline V gene encodes CDR1 GTSNPN and CDR2 SVGIG (reference sequence). This CDR3 contains 14 residues. Trimming shortened V by 2 bases and J by 1 base, and 10 bases separated the two germline ends. The CDR3 spells CAWSLNGGTDTQYF. DNA for the CDR3: TGTGCCTGGAGTCTCAACGGGGGCACAGATACGCAGTATTTT.

The chain links TRBV30 to TRBJ1-1; D not resolved. The V gene's germline CDR1 is GTSNPN and CDR2 SVGIG (reference sequence). This CDR3 spans 15 amino acids. Trimming removed 0 bases at V and 0 bases at J, with 11 bases between. CDR3 sequence: CAWSVLGWMNTEAFF. The DNA for the CDR3 is TGTGCCTGGAGTGTACTAGGGTGGATGAACACTGAAGCTTTCTTT.